The 26 T cell receptor beta chains given below trace back to one sample, sequenced in a study of T cell changes during pregnancy in multiple sclerosis. The method was immunoSEQ multiplex PCR; TCRdb's version includes in-frame clones alone and lacks a portion of them. The sample has about 55,000 clones, roughly 94% seen once; the top ten hold 2.5%. The input for sequencing was CD8+ T cells from peripheral blood mononuclear cells, taken after pregnancy. These receptor sequences come from a female donor with multiple sclerosis, enrolled in a pregnancy study.

V gene TRBV9 combines with J gene TRBJ2-7; TRBD2 matches 8 bases. This CDR3 comprises 15 residues. V shed 0 bases and J 5 bases; nucleotides not matched to a gene: 7. Germline CDR1 and CDR2: SGDLS and YYNGEE. This CDR3 reads CASSVVGGRSHEQYF. DNA of the CDR3: TGTGCCAGCAGCGTAGTGGGCGGGAGGTCTCACGAGCAGTACTTC.

The chain carries TRBV4-3 and TRBJ2-2, with 8 nucleotides matching TRBD1. The CDR3 is made up of 16 amino acids. Per germline, CDR1 LGHNA and CDR2 YSLEER. J lost 4 bases, V lost 0 bases, and 4 bases had no gene match. CDR3 region: CASSQEGRGLTGELFF. The CDR3, as DNA: TGCGCCAGCAGCCAAGAGGGCAGGGGGCTCACCGGGGAGCTGTTTTTT.

This clone appeared once. The gene calls are TRBV27 and TRBJ1-1, with D possibly TRBD1 on 6 matching bases. This CDR3 is built from 17 residues. CDR1 is MNHEY, CDR2 SMNVEV, per germline (reference sequence). V lost 0 bases and J lost 1, with 15 bases in between. The CDR3 reads CASSLSGGPYGNTEAFF. The CDR3 DNA sequence: TGTGCCAGCAGTTTATCGGGGGGGCCCTATGGGAACACTGAAGCTTTCTTT.

This chain connects TRBV7-9 to TRBJ1-3; maybe TRBD1 (6 bases). This CDR3 is built from 17 residues. Between the trimmed V and J ends, which lost 8 bases and 4 bases, there was a span of 24 bases. Germline CDR1 is SEHNR and CDR2 is FQNEAQ (reference sequence). CDR3: CASRLSGARIDGNTIYF. For the CDR3, the DNA is TGTGCCAGCCGACTGTCAGGGGCAAGGATTGACGGAAACACCATATATTTT. Full variable domain (remainder filled in from reference TRBV7-9 and TRBJ1-3): DTGVSQNPRHKITKRGQNVTFRCDPISEHNRLYWYRQTLGQGPEFLTYFQNEAQLEKSRLLSDRFSAERPKGSFSTLEIQRTEQGDSAMYLCASRLSGARIDGNTIYFGEGSWLTVV.

The rearrangement links TRBV12-5 to TRBJ2-7, with TRBD2 matching over 8 bases. The trim removed 1 base at V and 2 bases at J, leaving 10 bases unmatched. The CDR3 is 17 residues long. Looked up from germline, CDR1 is LGHNT and CDR2 is FRNRAP. The CDR3 bases are TGTGCTAGTGGTTTGGCCGTCACTAGCGGCCGCCCCTACGAGCAGTACTTC. Its translation: CASGLAVTSGRPYEQYF. The whole variable domain, filled in from reference TRBV12-5 and TRBJ2-7, reads DARVTQTPRHKVTEMGQEVTMRCQPILGHNTVFWYRQTMMQGLELLAYFRNRAPLDDSGMPKDRFSAEMPDATLATLKIQPSEPRDSAVYFCASGLAVTSGRPYEQYFGPGTRLTVT.

This clone was detected only once. The V gene is TRBV19, the J gene TRBJ1-5; 11 nucleotides match TRBD1. The CDR3 extends over 14 amino acids. Germline V lookup: CDR1 LNHDA, CDR2 SQIVND (reference sequence). The trim removed 5 bases at V and 5 bases at J, leaving 2 bases unmatched. CDR3 sequence (DNA): TGTGCCAGTAGTCGGACAGGGGGCGATCAGCCCCAGCATTTT. Its protein is CASSRTGGDQPQHF.

This clone was picked up one time. The genes are TRBV7-6 and TRBJ2-1; tentatively, D is TRBD1 (6 bases). V shed 4 bases and J shed 6 bases, with 13 bases lying between them. The CDR3 has 14 residues. The germline gives CDR1 SGHVS, CDR2 FNYEAQ. The CDR3 reads CASSYQTGFNEQFF. As DNA, the CDR3 is TGTGCCAGCAGCTACCAAACAGGGTTCAATGAGCAGTTCTTC.

The genes are TRBV7-9 and TRBJ1-1; D is unclear. Trimming removed 1 base from V and 5 bases from J, with 20 bases in between. Germline CDR1 SEHNR, CDR2 FQNEAQ (reference sequence). The CDR3 extends over 17 amino acids. CDR3 protein: CASSLVRSSGKHTEAFF. CDR3 nucleotides: TGTGCCAGCAGCTTAGTCCGGTCGTCCGGGAAGCATACTGAAGCTTTCTTT.

This chain joins TRBV28 and TRBJ1-1; TRBD1 might be the D (6 bases). Trimming shortened V by 3 bases and J by 8 bases, and 13 bases separated the two germline ends. The V gene's germline CDR1 is MDHEN and CDR2 SYDVKM. This CDR3 spans 13 amino acids. The CDR3 sequence: CASSFFRGSEAFF. In nucleotides, the CDR3 is TGTGCCAGCAGTTTCTTTAGGGGGTCCGAAGCTTTCTTT.

The CDR3 DNA is TGTGCCAGCAGTTCCGGGTTAAGCTACAATGAGCAGTTCTTC. Translation gives CASSSGLSYNEQFF. J is TRBJ2-1 and V is TRBV6-5; D remains unclear. The length of the CDR3 is 14 residues. Germline-derived CDR1 and CDR2 are MNHEY and SVGAGI. The germline V and J ends were trimmed by 4 bases and 3 bases, with 10 bases remaining between them.

The J gene is TRBJ2-1, the V gene TRBV27, with 9 bases identical to TRBD2. This CDR3 has 16 residues. Trimming cost V 3 bases and J 8 bases; bases outside gene matches: 11. Germline assignment: CDR1 MNHEY and CDR2 SMNVEV (reference sequence). CDR3 bases: TGTGCCAGCAGTTTTTTCGCGGGAGGGCCAACGGATGAGCAGTTCTTC. Encoded protein: CASSFFAGGPTDEQFF.

The chain uses TRBV1 and TRBJ2-7; TRBD2, the table's D call, lacks a check against the DNA. TRBV1 is a listed pseudogene. This CDR3 region has 13 residues. The CDR3 loop reads CTSSQDPTGEQYF. The CDR3 nucleotides are TGCACCAGCAGCCAAGACCCCACGGGTGAGCAGTACTTC.

The DNA of the CDR3 is TGCAGCGACCGAGCGACAGGTCTCTATGGCTACACCTTC. It yields the protein CSDRATGLYGYTF. The V and J genes are TRBV29-1 and TRBJ1-2; D might be TRBD1 (6 bases). V was cut by 7 bases and J by 4 bases, with 16 bases left in between. Germline V gene sequence: CDR1 SQVTM, CDR2 ANQGSEA. The CDR3 runs 13 residues.

The V and J genes are TRBV5-4 and TRBJ2-7; D is perhaps TRBD2 (6 bases). The CDR3 is 15 amino acids. The germline gives CDR1 SGHNT, CDR2 YYREEE (reference sequence). Between the trimmed V and J ends, which lost 6 bases and 2 bases, there was a span of 18 bases. CDR3 bases: TGTGCCAGCACCTCGGGAGTCCCTGGGGCCTACGAGCAGTACTTC. Translating gives CASTSGVPGAYEQYF.

This clone turned up a few times. The chain joins TRBV7-3 to TRBJ1-1; TRBD1 is a possible D gene (6 bases). Looked up from germline, CDR1 is SGHTA and CDR2 is FQGTGA. V was clipped by 3 bases and J by 0 bases, with 17 bases between them. This CDR3 has 17 amino acids. Here the CDR3 DNA reads TGTGCCAGCAGCTTGGCCCCAATGACAGGCTTGAACACTGAAGCTTTCTTT. Encoded protein: CASSLAPMTGLNTEAFF.

The CDR3, as DNA: TGCAGCGCTGTGTTGAACACTGAAGCTTTCTTT. Protein sequence: CSAVLNTEAFF. The chain carries TRBV29-1 and TRBJ1-1; D unresolved. CDR1 and CDR2 (germline): SQVTM, ANQGSEA. The CDR3 loop spans 11 amino acids. Trimming cost V 7 bases and J 0 bases, with 6 bases left between them.

The CDR3 reads CASSQDPGTGYYEQYF. CDR3 DNA: TGTGCCAGCAGCCAGGACCCCGGGACAGGGTACTACGAGCAGTACTTC. The V and J genes are TRBV14 and TRBJ2-7, with 9 bases that match TRBD1. This CDR3 comprises 16 residues. Germline loops: CDR1 SGHDN, CDR2 FVKESK. V lost 3 bases, J lost 3 bases, and 9 bases stayed unmatched.

The chain recombines TRBV2 with TRBJ1-4; TRBD1 aligns across 7 bases. The CDR3 length is 13 residues. The germline V gene has CDR1 SNHLY and CDR2 FYNNEI. The junction had 8 bases not matched to a gene; V was cut back by 8 bases and J by 8 bases. CDR3 sequence: CASRQGGGEKLFF. The CDR3 DNA is TGTGCCAGCCGCCAGGGGGGTGGCGAAAAACTGTTTTTT.

J is TRBJ1-2 and V is TRBV29-1; 8 bases match TRBD1. Germline CDR1 and CDR2: SQVTM and ANQGSEA. This CDR3 contains 14 residues. Unmatched junction bases numbered 16, after V lost 3 bases and J lost 13 bases. The CDR3 coding sequence is TGCAGCGTTGAGGTCAGGGGGCGAGGTGGAGACTGCACCTTC. Translated: CSVEVRGRGGDCTF.

This chain joins TRBV19 and TRBJ2-1, with a weak D call TRBD2 (5 bases). This CDR3 is 14 amino acids long. Between the trimmed V and J ends, which lost 3 bases and 8 bases, there was a span of 14 bases. CDR1 is LNHDA, CDR2 SQIVND, per germline (reference sequence). CDR3 nucleotide sequence: TGTGCCAGTAGTATCGGCCCCCCCGGGGATGAGCAGTTCTTC. Translation: CASSIGPPGDEQFF.

The V and J genes are TRBV5-6 and TRBJ2-7; 10 bases match TRBD2. After removal of 1 base from V and 6 bases from J, the junction contained 7 bases not matched to a gene. From germline, CDR1 is SGHDT and CDR2 YYEEEE. The CDR3 is 15 residues long. The CDR3 region has the DNA TGTGCCAGCAGCTTGTCTAGCGGGAGAGGGTGCGAGCAGTACTTC. Its protein product is CASSLSSGRGCEQYF.

V usage is TRBV7-6 and J usage is TRBJ2-1, with TRBD2 identical over 12 bases. Germline trimming cut 5 bases from V and 9 bases from J; bases unmatched to any gene: 20. This CDR3 is 19 amino acids long. Germline CDR1 reads SGHVS; CDR2 reads FNYEAQ. The CDR3 DNA reads as TGTGCCAGCAGCAATCCAGATGGGCTAGCGGGAGGGCCGGGGGGTGAGCAGTTCTTC. Translation: CASSNPDGLAGGPGGEQFF.

V is TRBV5-1 and J is TRBJ2-1, with 11 positions matching TRBD2. Germline CDR1 reads SGHRS; CDR2 reads YFSETQ. V was pared by 3 bases and J by 5 bases, with 7 bases of the junction left unmatched. The CDR3 has 16 amino acids. The CDR3 loop reads CASSWLPGLADNEQFF. The DNA for the CDR3 is TGCGCCAGCAGCTGGCTACCGGGACTAGCGGACAATGAGCAGTTCTTC. The whole variable domain, remainder taken from reference TRBV5-1 and TRBJ2-1, is KAGVTQTPRYLIKTRGQQVTLSCSPISGHRSVSWYQQTPGQGLQFLFEYFSETQRNKGNFPGRFSGRQFSNSRSEMNVSTLELGDSALYLCASSWLPGLADNEQFFGPGTRLTVL.

This clone was seen just once. This chain uses TRBV4-1 with TRBJ1-2; the D is unclear. CDR1 and CDR2 (germline): MGHRA, YSYEKL. This CDR3 comprises 16 residues. Deletions cut 0 bases from V and 6 bases from J, with 17 bases between. In nucleotides, the CDR3 is TGCGCCAGCAGCCAAGAACGGGAGGGCCTGGACGATGGCTACACCTTC. Amino acids: CASSQEREGLDDGYTF.

This rearrangement joins TRBV5-5 to TRBJ2-7, with D hard to call. V was cut by 0 bases and J by 1 base, with 8 bases left in between. The CDR3 spans 14 residues. CDR1 and CDR2 (germline): SGHKS, YYEKEE (reference sequence). CDR3 in amino acids: CASSLGSGSYEQYF. DNA for the CDR3: TGTGCCAGCAGCTTGGGGTCCGGGTCCTACGAGCAGTACTTC.

This chain joins TRBV5-6 and TRBJ1-1, with 11 bases aligning to TRBD1. This CDR3 spans 18 amino acids. Germline V gene lookup returns CDR1 SGHDT and CDR2 YYEEEE. The J segment lost 3 bases and the V segment lost 0 bases, leaving 10 bases of the junction unmatched. As DNA, the CDR3 is TGTGCCAGCAGCTTGGTAACGGACAGGGGGCGAGCGGACACTGAAGCTTTCTTT. Protein: CASSLVTDRGRADTEAFF.